This T cell receptor beta chain was sequenced for a study of CD8+ T cells in alopecia areata. Whole-study context: Dosing with tofacitinib proceeded for 6 to 18 months, followed by 6 months off drug. Study-level results: Lesional scalp, notably in alopecia totalis/universalis, had clonality above that of normal scalp. Compared with mice, patients displayed less clear TCR sharing, possibly for HLA-related reasons.

Reverse transcribed after extraction, RNA yielded cDNA as the sequencing template. Clones were sequenced by immunoSEQ multiplex PCR, and TCRdb holds only the in-frame ones, with some missing. This sample yields about 94,000 clones, of which about three quarters are seen a single time; roughly 17% belongs to the top ten. Described treatment: oral pan-JAK inhibitor, 5-10 mg twice daily. Peripheral blood samples and lesional scalp punch biopsies were obtained from alopecia areata patients. Remarks on this clone: Its specificity is not known.

The TCR sequence derives from a human donor with alopecia areata. The sequences come from CD8+ T cells sorted from blood, collected at week 44, from a patient treated with tofacitinib.

CDR3: CASSYSGTPNTEAFF. The CDR3 DNA reads as TGTGCCAGCAGTTACTCGGGGACGCCGAACACTGAAGCTTTCTTT. The genes are TRBV6-6 and TRBJ1-1; TRBD1 is a possible D gene (5 bases). V was shortened by 0 bases and J by 1 base, with 9 bases between the two germline ends. CDR1 is MNHNY, CDR2 SVGAGI, per germline (reference sequence). CDR3 length: 15 residues.